The rows below give T cell receptor beta chains drawn from one sample of a study of cytomegalovirus exposure and HLA in healthy donors. Some clones are missing from TCRdb's copy, which holds only in-frame ones; the method was immunoSEQ multiplex PCR. The sample has approximately 200,000 clones; about 84% are singletons. Sequencing was carried out using PBMCs. The receptors here all came from a human donor in good health. CDR3s include the opening cysteine and the closing phenylalanine or tryptophan. D genes are given only for firm matches. Part of the rows lack a size; the others show once, few, many or a class for expanded clones.

cdr3_aa cdr3_nt j_call v_call d_call clone_size
CAITRTSGDTGELFF TGTGCCATCACCCGGACTAGCGGGGACACCGGGGAGCTGTTTTTT TRBJ2-2 TRBV10-3 TRBD2 NA
CASSLWGPSSEQYF TGTGCCAGCAGCTTATGGGGGCCCTCATCCGAGCAGTACTTC TRBJ2-7 TRBV7-9 NA NA
CASSPTGGYEKLFF TGTGCCAGCAGTCCGACAGGGGGCTATGAAAAACTGTTTTTT TRBJ1-4 TRBV6-5 TRBD1 NA
CAIRPGQASGELFF TGTGCCATCAGACCGGGACAGGCCTCCGGGGAGCTGTTTTTT TRBJ2-2 TRBV10-3 TRBD1 NA
CASSPGTGVQPGEKLFF TGTGCCAGCTCACCGGGGACAGGGGTTCAGCCTGGAGAAAAACTGTTTTTT TRBJ1-4 TRBV18 TRBD1 NA
CASNFDRGSGENEKLFF TGTGCCAGCAATTTTGACAGGGGGAGTGGAGAAAATGAAAAACTGTTTTTT TRBJ1-4 TRBV2 TRBD1 NA
CASSSPLSSYEQYF TGTGCCAGCAGTTCCCCGCTTAGCTCCTACGAGCAGTACTTC TRBJ2-7 TRBV6-6 NA NA
CASSFKWVGVRLYEQYF TGTGCCAGCAGTTTTAAGTGGGTCGGCGTGAGACTCTACGAGCAGTACTTC TRBJ2-7 TRBV27 NA NA
CASSLAPKLYGYTF TGTGCCAGCAGCTTAGCCCCCAAACTCTATGGCTACACCTTC TRBJ1-2 TRBV7-8 NA NA
CASSSWTSGIGIQYF TGTGCCAGCAGCTCATGGACTAGCGGGATTGGCATTCAGTACTTC TRBJ2-4 TRBV5-6 TRBD2 NA
CASSSLPGTSTTDTQYF TGTGCCAGCAGCTCGTTACCCGGGACTAGTACGACAGATACGCAGTATTTT TRBJ2-3 TRBV7-2 TRBD2 NA
CASSLHGNTIYF TGTGCCAGCAGCTTACATGGAAACACCATATATTTT TRBJ1-3 TRBV7-2 NA NA
CASSLGHGGTSANLSYNEQFF TGTGCTAGCAGCTTAGGTCACGGGGGGACTAGCGCTAATCTCTCCTACAATGAGCAGTTCTTC TRBJ2-1 TRBV7-7 TRBD2 NA
CASSDHRASGLHKNIQYF TGCGCCAGCAGCGATCACAGGGCTAGCGGGCTGCACAAAAACATTCAGTACTTC TRBJ2-4 TRBV4-1 TRBD2 NA
CATEGREGGYEQYF TGTGCCACGGAAGGACGGGAGGGAGGCTACGAGCAGTACTTC TRBJ2-7 TRBV6-6 TRBD2 NA
CASRERTDTQYF TGTGCCAGCCGAGAGCGCACAGATACGCAGTATTTT TRBJ2-3 TRBV27 NA NA
CASSLGTGLVYNEQFF TGCGCCAGCAGCCTAGGGACAGGGCTTGTCTACAATGAGCAGTTCTTC TRBJ2-1 TRBV5-1 TRBD1 NA
CASSPLQGADTF TGTGCCAGCTCACCGCTTCAGGGGGCCGACACCTTC TRBJ1-2 TRBV18 TRBD1 NA
CASSTQTGMETQYF TGTGCCAGTAGTACTCAGACAGGGATGGAGACCCAGTACTTC TRBJ2-5 TRBV19 TRBD1 once
CASSLADRGNYEQYF TGTGCCAGCAGCTTAGCGGACAGGGGTAACTACGAGCAGTACTTC TRBJ2-7 TRBV7-2 TRBD1 NA
CASSLSGNTGELFF TGTGCCAGCAGCCTTAGCGGGAACACCGGGGAGCTGTTTTTT TRBJ2-2 TRBV7-9 NA NA
CASSLEGTNPQHF TGTGCCAGCAGCCTCGAAGGGACTAATCCCCAGCATTTT TRBJ1-5 TRBV6-6 NA NA
CASSYSRTSPYNEQFF TGTGCCAGCAGTTACTCAAGGACTAGCCCCTACAATGAGCAGTTCTTC TRBJ2-1 TRBV6-5 TRBD2 NA
CSVGGVGGDTGELFF TGCAGCGTCGGCGGGGTTGGTGGAGACACCGGGGAGCTGTTTTTT TRBJ2-2 TRBV29-1 NA NA
CASRRAEAFF TGTGCCAGCAGACGGGCTGAAGCTTTCTTT TRBJ1-1 TRBV6-5 NA NA
CASSLRQDGYTF TGTGCCAGCAGTCTGCGACAGGATGGCTACACCTTC TRBJ1-2 TRBV6-6 NA NA
CASRLQGASYEQYF TGTGCCAGCAGACTACAGGGGGCCTCCTACGAGCAGTACTTC TRBJ2-7 TRBV6-6 TRBD1 NA
CASSPLGLGEKLFF TGTGCCAGCAGTCCCCTGGGACTGGGGGAAAAACTGTTTTTT TRBJ1-4 TRBV28 NA NA
CASSKTGGANTEAFF TGTGCCAGCAGTAAGACAGGGGGGGCGAACACTGAAGCTTTCTTT TRBJ1-1 TRBV6-5 TRBD1 NA
CASSPGTSGRGPYNEQFF TGCGCCAGCAGCCCCGGGACTAGCGGGAGGGGACCCTACAATGAGCAGTTCTTC TRBJ2-1 TRBV4-3 TRBD2 NA
CASSFVGLYTEAFF TGTGCCAGCAGTTTCGTCGGACTCTACACTGAAGCTTTCTTT TRBJ1-1 TRBV28 NA NA
CASSPMGQGSSYEQYF TGTGCCAGCAGCCCCATGGGACAGGGGAGCTCCTACGAGCAGTACTTC TRBJ2-7 TRBV7-9 TRBD1 NA